The sample holds many counts of the clone carrying this T cell receptor (beta chain). This specimen belongs to a study of regulatory T cells in long-lasting Graves disease. Documented time point: newly diagnosed GD, antithyroid drugs for less than 3 months. PBMC RNA served as the TCR library source. iRepertoire HTBI primers and Arm-PCR of CDR3 regions built TCR beta libraries. TCRdb analysed the multiplex PCR reads with MiXCR anew, one entry per CDR3 protein. The data contain 300,000 to 400,000 distinct CDR3 sequences, 16% of them singletons. The data also belong to a second study, concerning T cells in Graves' hyperthyroidism and ophthalmopathy. As that study records: When the TCR CDR3 underwent first-round RT-PCR, the HTBI primer set was used. A 13 V-J model separated ophthalmopathy from stable hyperthyroidism.

The material sequenced was peripheral blood mononuclear cells (PBMCs), taken at new diagnosis, from a patient treated with antithyroid drugs. The sequence came from a man aged 35-49 years with Graves disease.

Written as DNA, the CDR3 is TGTGCCAGCAGTTTGGTCTGGGGGGGAGGAGAGACCCAGTACTTC. Protein product: CASSLVWGGGETQYF. V is TRBV12-3 or TRBV12-4 and J is TRBJ2-5, with TRBD2 matching over 7 bases. The CDR3 runs to 15 residues. The V segment lost 3 bases and the J segment 4 bases; nucleotides outside the gene matches: 8.